This T cell receptor (beta chain) was sequenced for a study of T cells after yellow fever vaccination. The overall study: Those fractions that held only low numbers of cells were prepared using the SMART-Seq v4 Ultra Low Input RNA kit.

TCRdb independently ran MiXCR on the 5' RACE reads; one entry per CDR3 protein. Here the sample spans about 340,000 distinct CDR3 sequences, around an eighth being singletons. Study-wide points: Abundant clonotypes from the bulk population could contaminate FACS-sorted repertoires. CD4 and CD8 compartments shared a small share of clonotypes, likely from convergent recombination. Reappearance after the booster was observed for most primary-vaccination clones (96% CD4, over 75% CD8).

This clonotype was observed a handful of times. The antigen is unknown. Germline-derived CDR1 and CDR2 are SGHTA and FQGTGA. The CDR3 is 15 amino acids. V gave up 5 bases and J gave up 5 bases; unmatched junction bases: 8. This chain uses TRBV7-3 with TRBJ1-1, with 10 nucleotides matching TRBD1. The sequencing used CD4+ T cells sorted from PBMCs, collected 15 days after the yellow fever booster vaccination. The source is a man younger than 35 who received the YFV17D yellow fever vaccine. The CDR3 bases are TGTGCCAGCAGCAGCGTGACAGGGGGCAAGACTGAAGCTTTCTTT. Encoded protein: CASSSVTGGKTEAFF.